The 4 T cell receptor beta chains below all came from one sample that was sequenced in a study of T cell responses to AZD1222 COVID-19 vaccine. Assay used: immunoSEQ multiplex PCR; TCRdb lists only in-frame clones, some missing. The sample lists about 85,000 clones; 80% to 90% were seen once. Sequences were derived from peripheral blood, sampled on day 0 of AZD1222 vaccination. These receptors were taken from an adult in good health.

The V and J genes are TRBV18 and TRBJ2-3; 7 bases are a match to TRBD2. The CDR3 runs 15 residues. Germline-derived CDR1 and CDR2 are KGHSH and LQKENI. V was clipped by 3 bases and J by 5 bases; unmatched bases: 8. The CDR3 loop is CASSPPSLAVDTQYF. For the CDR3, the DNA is TGTGCCAGCTCACCGCCCAGTCTAGCGGTAGATACGCAGTATTTT. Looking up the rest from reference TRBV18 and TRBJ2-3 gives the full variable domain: NAGVMQNPRHLVRRRGQEARLRCSPMKGHSHVYWYRQLPEEGLKFMVYLQKENIIDESGMPKERFSAEFPKEGPSILRIQQVVRGDSAAYFCASSPPSLAVDTQYFGPGTRLTVL.

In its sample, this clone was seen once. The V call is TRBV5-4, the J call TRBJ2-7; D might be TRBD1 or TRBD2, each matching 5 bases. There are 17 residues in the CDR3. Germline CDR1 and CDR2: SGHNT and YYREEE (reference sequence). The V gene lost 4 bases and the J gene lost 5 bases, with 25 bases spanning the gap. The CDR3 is CASSTREGRLGSHEQYF. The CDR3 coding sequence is TGTGCCAGCAGCACACGAGAGGGACGGCTGGGGTCCCACGAGCAGTACTTC.

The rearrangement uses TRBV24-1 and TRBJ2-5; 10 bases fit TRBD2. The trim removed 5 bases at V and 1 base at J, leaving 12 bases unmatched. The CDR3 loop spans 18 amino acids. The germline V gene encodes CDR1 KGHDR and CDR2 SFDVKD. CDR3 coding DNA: TGTGCCACCAGTGTCGTAGGCGGAACTAGCGGGGCCCAAGAGACCCAGTACTTC. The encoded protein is CATSVVGGTSGAQETQYF.

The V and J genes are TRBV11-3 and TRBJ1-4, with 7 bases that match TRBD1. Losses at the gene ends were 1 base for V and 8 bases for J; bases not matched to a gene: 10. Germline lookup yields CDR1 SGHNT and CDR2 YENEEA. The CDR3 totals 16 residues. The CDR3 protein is CASSLGRQGLEEKLFF. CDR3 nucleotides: TGTGCCAGCAGCTTAGGAAGACAGGGCCTGGAGGAAAAACTGTTTTTT.